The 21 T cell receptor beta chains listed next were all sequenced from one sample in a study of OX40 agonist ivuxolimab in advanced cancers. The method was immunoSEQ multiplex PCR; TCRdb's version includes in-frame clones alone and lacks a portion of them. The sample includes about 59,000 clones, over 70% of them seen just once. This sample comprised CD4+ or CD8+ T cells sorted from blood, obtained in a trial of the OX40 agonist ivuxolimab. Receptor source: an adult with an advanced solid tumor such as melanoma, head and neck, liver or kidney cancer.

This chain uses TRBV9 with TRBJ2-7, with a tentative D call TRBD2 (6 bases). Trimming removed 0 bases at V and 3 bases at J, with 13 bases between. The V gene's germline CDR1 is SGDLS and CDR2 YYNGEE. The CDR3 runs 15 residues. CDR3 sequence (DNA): TGTGCCAGCAGCGTAGCTGAGGCGGGGTACTACGAGCAGTACTTC. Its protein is CASSVAEAGYYEQYF.

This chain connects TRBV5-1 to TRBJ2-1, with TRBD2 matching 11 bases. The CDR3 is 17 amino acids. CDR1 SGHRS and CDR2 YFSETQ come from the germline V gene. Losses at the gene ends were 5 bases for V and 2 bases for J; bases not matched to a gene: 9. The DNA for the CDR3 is TGCGCCAGCAGGGGAGATAGCGGGAGGGCGGCCTACAATGAGCAGTTCTTC. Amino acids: CASRGDSGRAAYNEQFF.

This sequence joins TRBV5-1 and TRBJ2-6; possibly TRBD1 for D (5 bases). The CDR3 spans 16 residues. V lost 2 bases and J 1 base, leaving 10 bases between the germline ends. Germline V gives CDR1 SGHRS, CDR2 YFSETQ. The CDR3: CASSLKTVSGANVLTF. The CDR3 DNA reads TGCGCCAGCAGCTTAAAGACAGTTTCTGGGGCCAACGTCCTGACTTTC.

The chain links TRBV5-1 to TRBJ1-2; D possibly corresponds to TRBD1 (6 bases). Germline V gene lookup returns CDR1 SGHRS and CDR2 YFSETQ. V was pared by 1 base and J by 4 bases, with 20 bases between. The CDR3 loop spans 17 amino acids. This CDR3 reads CASSLSGRPGQSYGYTF. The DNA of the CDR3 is TGCGCCAGCAGCTTGAGCGGAAGACCAGGACAGAGCTATGGCTACACCTTC.

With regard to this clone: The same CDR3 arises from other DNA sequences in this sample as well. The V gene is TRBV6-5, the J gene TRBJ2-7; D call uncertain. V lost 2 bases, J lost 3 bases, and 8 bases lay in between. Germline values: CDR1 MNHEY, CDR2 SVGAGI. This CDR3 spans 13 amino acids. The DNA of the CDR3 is TGTGCCAGCAGTTACGAAGAAGACTACGAGCAGTACTTC. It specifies CASSYEEDYEQYF.

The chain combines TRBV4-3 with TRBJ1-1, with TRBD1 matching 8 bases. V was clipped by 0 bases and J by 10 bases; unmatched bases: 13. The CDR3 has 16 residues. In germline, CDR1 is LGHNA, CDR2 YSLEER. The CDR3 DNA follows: TGCGCCAGCAGCCAAGATGGGGCAGGACAGGGTCTCGCAGCTTTCTTT. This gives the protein CASSQDGAGQGLAAFF.

The CDR3 sequence is CASSQLLAGGRDEQFF. The CDR3 DNA reads as TGCGCCAGCAGCCAGTTACTAGCGGGGGGCAGGGATGAGCAGTTCTTC. V is TRBV4-1 and J is TRBJ2-1; TRBD2 matches 12 bases. The V gene's germline CDR1 is MGHRA and CDR2 YSYEKL. V shed 3 bases and J 8 bases; nucleotides not matched to a gene: 8. This CDR3 region has 16 residues.

CDR3 sequence (DNA): TGCGCCAGCAGCTTGGTGGGGGGAGCAGATACGCAGTATTTT. This gives the protein CASSLVGGADTQYF. The J gene is TRBJ2-3, the V gene TRBV5-1; tentatively, D is TRBD2 (6 bases). The germline gives CDR1 SGHRS, CDR2 YFSETQ. The CDR3 covers 14 residues. V dropped 0 bases and J dropped 4 bases, with 9 bases sitting between them.

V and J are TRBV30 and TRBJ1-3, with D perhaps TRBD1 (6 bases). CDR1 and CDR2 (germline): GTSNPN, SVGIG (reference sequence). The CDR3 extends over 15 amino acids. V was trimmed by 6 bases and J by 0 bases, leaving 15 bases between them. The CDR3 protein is CACWTDLSSGNTIYF. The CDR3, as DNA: TGTGCCTGTTGGACAGACCTAAGCTCTGGAAACACCATATATTTT.

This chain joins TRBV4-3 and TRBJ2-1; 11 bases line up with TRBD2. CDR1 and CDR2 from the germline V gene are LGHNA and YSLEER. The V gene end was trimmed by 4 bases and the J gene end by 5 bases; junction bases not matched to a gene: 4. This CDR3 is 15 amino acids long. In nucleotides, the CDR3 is TGCGCCAGCAGCCCCGGGACTAGCGGTAACAATGAGCAGTTCTTC. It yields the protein CASSPGTSGNNEQFF.

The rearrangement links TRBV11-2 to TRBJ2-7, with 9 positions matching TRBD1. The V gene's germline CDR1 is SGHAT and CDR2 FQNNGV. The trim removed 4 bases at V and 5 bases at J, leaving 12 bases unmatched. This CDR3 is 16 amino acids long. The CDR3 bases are TGTGCCAGCAGCTGGGGAGGAGGACAGGGGTCCCACGAGCAGTACTTC. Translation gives CASSWGGGQGSHEQYF. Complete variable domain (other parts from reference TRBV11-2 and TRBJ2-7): EAGVAQSPRYKIIEKRQSVAFWCNPISGHATLYWYQQILGQGPKLLIQFQNNGVVDDSQLPKDRFSAERLKGVDSTLKIQPAKLEDSAVYLCASSWGGGQGSHEQYFGPGTRLTVT.

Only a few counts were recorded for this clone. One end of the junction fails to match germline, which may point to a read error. For the CDR3, the DNA is TGTGCCAGCAGGGCCGGGACAGGAATACGGTTCTATAGCTTC. Protein product: CASRAGTGIRFYSF. This chain connects TRBV6-1 to TRBJ1-2; TRBD1 agrees at 8 bases. Per germline, CDR1 MNHNS and CDR2 SASEGT. The CDR3 covers 14 residues.

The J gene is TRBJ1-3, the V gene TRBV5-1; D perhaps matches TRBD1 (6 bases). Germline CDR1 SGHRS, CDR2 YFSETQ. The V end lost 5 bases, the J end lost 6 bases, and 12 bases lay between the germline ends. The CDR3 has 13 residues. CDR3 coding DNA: TGCGCCAGCAGTCAGGGGCAGGAAAACACCATATATTTT. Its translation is CASSQGQENTIYF.

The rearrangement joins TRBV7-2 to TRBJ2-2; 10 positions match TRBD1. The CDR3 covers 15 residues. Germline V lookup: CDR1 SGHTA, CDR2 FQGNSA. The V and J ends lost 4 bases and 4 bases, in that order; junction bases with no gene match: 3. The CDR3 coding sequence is TGTGCCAGCAGCTCCGGGACAGGGGTCACCGGGGAGCTGTTTTTT. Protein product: CASSSGTGVTGELFF.

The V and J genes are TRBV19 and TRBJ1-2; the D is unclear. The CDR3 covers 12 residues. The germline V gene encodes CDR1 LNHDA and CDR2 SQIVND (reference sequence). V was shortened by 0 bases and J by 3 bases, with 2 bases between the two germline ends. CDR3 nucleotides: TGTGCCAGTAGTATAGACTACTATGGCTACACCTTC. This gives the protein CASSIDYYGYTF.

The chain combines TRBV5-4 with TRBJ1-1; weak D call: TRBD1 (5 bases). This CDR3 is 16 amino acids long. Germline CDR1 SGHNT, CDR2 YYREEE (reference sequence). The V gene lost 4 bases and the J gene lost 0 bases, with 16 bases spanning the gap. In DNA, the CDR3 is TGTGCCAGCAGCCCGCTAGGGGTTAGGATGAACACTGAAGCTTTCTTT. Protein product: CASSPLGVRMNTEAFF.

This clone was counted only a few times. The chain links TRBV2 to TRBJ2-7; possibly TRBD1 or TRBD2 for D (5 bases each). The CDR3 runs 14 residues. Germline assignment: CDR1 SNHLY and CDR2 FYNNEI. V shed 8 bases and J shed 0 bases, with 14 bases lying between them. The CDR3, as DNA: TGTGCCAGCCTCGAGGGGTGGGCCTCCTACGAGCAGTACTTC. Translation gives CASLEGWASYEQYF.

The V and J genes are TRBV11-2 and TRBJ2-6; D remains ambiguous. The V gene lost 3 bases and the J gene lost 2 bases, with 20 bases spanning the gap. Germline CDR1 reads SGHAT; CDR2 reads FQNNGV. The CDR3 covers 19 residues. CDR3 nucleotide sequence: TGTGCCAGCAGCTTTTTTAGGGCACGGATTCTCCCTGGGGCCAACGTCCTGACTTTC. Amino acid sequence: CASSFFRARILPGANVLTF.

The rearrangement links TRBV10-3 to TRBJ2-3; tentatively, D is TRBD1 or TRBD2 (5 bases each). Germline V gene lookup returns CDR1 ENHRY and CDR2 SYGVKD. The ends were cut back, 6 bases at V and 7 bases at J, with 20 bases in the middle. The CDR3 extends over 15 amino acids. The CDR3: CAIRASGTNLNTQYF. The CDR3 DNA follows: TGTGCCATCAGGGCGTCGGGGACGAACTTGAATACGCAGTATTTT.

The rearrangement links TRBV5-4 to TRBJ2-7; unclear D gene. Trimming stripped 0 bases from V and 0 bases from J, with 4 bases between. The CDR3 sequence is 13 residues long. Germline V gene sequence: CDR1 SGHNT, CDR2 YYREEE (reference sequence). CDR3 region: CASSLGSSYEQYF. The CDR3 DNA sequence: TGTGCCAGCAGCTTGGGGAGCTCCTACGAGCAGTACTTC.

CDR3 nucleotides: TGCACCAGCAGCCACATGGGGCCGACAGATACGCAGTATTTT. Its translation is CTSSHMGPTDTQYF. The chain recombines TRBV1 with TRBJ2-3; the table's D gene call, TRBD1, was not cross checked with the DNA. TRBV1 constitutes a pseudogene. CDR3 length: 14 residues.